This T cell receptor (beta chain) was captured by sequencing in a study of blood T cell repertoires in COVID-19. Across the study: COVID-19 samples, acute and convalescent, were from the United States, Italy and Spain. Sample material is recorded as cDNA or gDNA derived from T cells, B-cell-depleted T cells, or PBMCs.

Original data processing: Reference gene primer amplification gave estimated nucleated cell counts. Sequencing was performed with immunoSEQ multiplex PCR; in TCRdb, only in-frame clones are kept and a portion is missing. D and trimming were read from the DNA, whereas the V and J calls and clone size are those reported in that table. The table shows about 56,000 clones, with 85% to 90% occurring only once. Followed over time, Seattle patients had been enrolled while infection was active. The CDR3 has 13 amino acids. V dropped 3 bases and J dropped 10 bases, with 13 bases sitting between them. Germline V CDR1 and CDR2: MNHEY, SMNVEV (reference sequence).

Sample: peripheral blood. The receptor's source is a woman aged 60-75 years with COVID-19, enrolled during active disease. The chain employs TRBV27 and TRBJ1-5, with D possibly TRBD1 on 5 matching bases. CDR3 amino acids: CASSFGGGTPQHF. CDR3 coding DNA: TGTGCCAGCAGTTTCGGGGGAGGGACTCCCCAGCATTTT.